A selection of T cell receptor beta chains follows, all from one sample in a study of T-cell memory formation after mild COVID-19. TCRdb itself ran the 5' RACE reads through MiXCR, one entry per CDR3 protein. The table lists roughly 110,000 distinct CDR3 sequences, approximately 14% of them singletons. Sequenced input: PBMCs or a T cell subset sorted from them (not recorded which). The receptors here all came from a man aged 18 to 30 who had mild COVID-19 (a few samples of this study predate the infection). Cell type and time point are not known. Each CDR3 is given with its conserved first and last residue. The order of the fields is D gene, J gene, V gene, clone size, CDR3 protein, CDR3 DNA. The D gene is left open where the match is weak. Size values are once, few and many counts, or a class for expanded clones, and some rows have none.

- TRBJ2-1 TRBV4-1 - CASSRGGEQFF TGCGCCAGCAGCCGAGGAGGTGAGCAGTTCTTC
TRBD1 TRBJ2-7 TRBV27 - CASSRIGTGAYEQYF TGTGCCAGCAGTCGCATCGGGACAGGAGCCTACGAGCAGTACTTC
- TRBJ2-5 TRBV4-3 many CASSPEYPRLGETQYF TGCGCCAGCAGCCCGGAGTACCCTCGCCTCGGGGAGACCCAGTACTTC
TRBD1 TRBJ1-2 TRBV4-2 few CASSQEGTVVYYGYTF TGTGCCAGCAGCCAAGAGGGGACAGTCGTTTACTATGGCTACACCTTC
- TRBJ2-1 TRBV11-3 few CASSLGSGAGNEQFF TGTGCCAGCAGCTTAGGTTCGGGGGCGGGGAATGAGCAGTTCTTC
- TRBJ2-3 TRBV5-1 - CASGPWGGTDTQYF TGCGCCAGCGGCCCATGGGGGGGCACAGATACGCAGTATTTT
- TRBJ1-1 TRBV6-5 - CASSRGSGTEAFF TGTGCCAGCAGTCGGGGAAGTGGCACTGAAGCTTTCTTT
- TRBJ1-2 TRBV12-3/TRBV12-4 - CASSPEWVSYGYTF TGTGCCAGCAGCCCCGAATGGGTGAGCTATGGCTACACCTTC
TRBD2 TRBJ2-1 TRBV20-1 few CSASATSGLYSYNEQFF TGCAGTGCTAGCGCTACTAGCGGGCTGTACTCCTACAATGAGCAGTTCTTC
TRBD1 TRBJ2-3 TRBV7-9 many CASSGGSTDTQYF TGTGCCAGCTCAGGGGGAAGCACAGATACGCAGTATTTT
TRBD1 TRBJ2-5 TRBV4-1 few CASRDTGGETQYF TGCGCCAGCAGGGATACAGGGGGCGAGACCCAGTACTTC
TRBD2 TRBJ2-5 TRBV7-9 - CASSELTGLGPQETQYF TGTGCCAGCAGCGAGTTAACGGGACTAGGGCCCCAGGAGACCCAGTACTTC
TRBD1 TRBJ1-5 TRBV27 few CASSPGQGGSNQPQHF TGTGCCAGCAGTCCAGGACAGGGTGGGTCAAATCAGCCCCAGCATTTT
TRBD1 TRBJ1-1 TRBV29-1 many CSARRGLAYTEAFF TGCAGCGCTCGTAGGGGGCTAGCGTACACTGAAGCTTTCTTT
TRBD1 TRBJ2-7 TRBV7-9 few CASSSRDRSYEQYF TGTGCCAGCAGCTCCCGGGACAGATCCTACGAGCAGTACTTC
TRBD2 TRBJ2-7 TRBV4-1 many CASSQEPGGAYEQYF TGCGCCAGCAGCCAAGAACCCGGGGGGGCCTACGAGCAGTACTTC
- TRBJ2-1 TRBV7-8 - CASSLHGVNEQFF TGTGCCAGCAGCTTACATGGAGTGAATGAGCAGTTCTTC
TRBD2 TRBJ2-3 TRBV29-1 few CSVDGGVADTQYF TGCAGCGTTGACGGGGGGGTGGCAGATACGCAGTATTTT
TRBD1 TRBJ1-1 TRBV7-3 few CASRNGQGPAFF TGTGCCAGCAGAAATGGACAGGGGCCAGCTTTCTTT
- TRBJ1-3 TRBV4-1 - CASSQLAHSGNTIYF TGCGCCAGCAGCCAACTAGCCCATTCTGGAAACACCATATATTTT
TRBD1 TRBJ2-3 TRBV23-1 - CASSHSTGATDTQYF TGCGCCAGCAGTCATAGCACAGGGGCCACGGATACGCAGTATTTT
- TRBJ2-3 TRBV11-2 few CASSSAWGTDTQYF TGTGCCAGCAGCTCGGCCTGGGGCACAGATACGCAGTATTTT
TRBD1 TRBJ2-7 TRBV4-2 few CASSQDSRGGKYEQYF TGTGCCAGCAGCCAAGACTCTCGAGGGGGCAAGTACGAGCAGTACTTC
- TRBJ2-5 TRBV7-9 few CASSLSSGGLQETQYF TGTGCCAGCAGCTTATCCTCTGGGGGCCTACAAGAGACCCAGTACTTC
TRBD1 TRBJ1-1 TRBV3-1 - CASSQDRGTGVFF TGTGCCAGCAGCCAAGATAGGGGGACAGGGGTTTTCTTT
- TRBJ2-3 TRBV6-6 few CASSPPAAVATDTQYF TGTGCCAGCAGTCCCCCCGCCGCCGTCGCTACAGATACGCAGTATTTT
- TRBJ2-3 TRBV10-3 - CAISESMGGSTDTQYF TGTGCCATCAGTGAGTCGATGGGGGGTAGCACAGATACGCAGTATTTT
- TRBJ2-3 TRBV11-2 few CASSLVPRTDTQYF TGTGCCAGCAGCTTAGTACCCCGCACAGATACGCAGTATTTT
- TRBJ2-7 TRBV6-5 - CASSSPADSYYEQYF TGTGCCAGCAGTTCCCCTGCTGACAGTTACTACGAGCAGTACTTC
- TRBJ1-5 TRBV7-9 few CASSLAHEHQPQHF TGTGCCAGCAGCTTAGCACATGAGCATCAGCCCCAGCATTTT
- TRBJ1-1 TRBV7-2 many CASSLASRGGEAFF TGTGCCAGCAGCTTAGCGAGCAGGGGCGGTGAAGCTTTCTTT
- TRBJ2-7 TRBV12-3/TRBV12-4 few CASSYGGGEQYF TGTGCCAGCAGTTATGGTGGAGGAGAGCAGTACTTC
- TRBJ2-7 TRBV20-1 many CSARDMAGNAYEQYF TGCAGTGCTAGAGATATGGCAGGGAATGCCTACGAGCAGTACTTC
TRBD1 TRBJ1-2 TRBV29-1 few CSVGVTGAGGYTF TGCAGCGTCGGGGTGACAGGGGCTGGAGGCTACACCTTC
TRBD2 TRBJ2-3 TRBV6-2/TRBV6-3 - CASRHRPGLAANLDTQYF TGTGCCAGCAGACACAGGCCGGGACTAGCGGCCAACCTTGATACGCAGTATTTT
TRBD1 TRBJ2-3 TRBV19 - CASSNINRGNTQYF TGTGCCAGTAGTAACATCAACAGGGGAAATACGCAGTATTTT